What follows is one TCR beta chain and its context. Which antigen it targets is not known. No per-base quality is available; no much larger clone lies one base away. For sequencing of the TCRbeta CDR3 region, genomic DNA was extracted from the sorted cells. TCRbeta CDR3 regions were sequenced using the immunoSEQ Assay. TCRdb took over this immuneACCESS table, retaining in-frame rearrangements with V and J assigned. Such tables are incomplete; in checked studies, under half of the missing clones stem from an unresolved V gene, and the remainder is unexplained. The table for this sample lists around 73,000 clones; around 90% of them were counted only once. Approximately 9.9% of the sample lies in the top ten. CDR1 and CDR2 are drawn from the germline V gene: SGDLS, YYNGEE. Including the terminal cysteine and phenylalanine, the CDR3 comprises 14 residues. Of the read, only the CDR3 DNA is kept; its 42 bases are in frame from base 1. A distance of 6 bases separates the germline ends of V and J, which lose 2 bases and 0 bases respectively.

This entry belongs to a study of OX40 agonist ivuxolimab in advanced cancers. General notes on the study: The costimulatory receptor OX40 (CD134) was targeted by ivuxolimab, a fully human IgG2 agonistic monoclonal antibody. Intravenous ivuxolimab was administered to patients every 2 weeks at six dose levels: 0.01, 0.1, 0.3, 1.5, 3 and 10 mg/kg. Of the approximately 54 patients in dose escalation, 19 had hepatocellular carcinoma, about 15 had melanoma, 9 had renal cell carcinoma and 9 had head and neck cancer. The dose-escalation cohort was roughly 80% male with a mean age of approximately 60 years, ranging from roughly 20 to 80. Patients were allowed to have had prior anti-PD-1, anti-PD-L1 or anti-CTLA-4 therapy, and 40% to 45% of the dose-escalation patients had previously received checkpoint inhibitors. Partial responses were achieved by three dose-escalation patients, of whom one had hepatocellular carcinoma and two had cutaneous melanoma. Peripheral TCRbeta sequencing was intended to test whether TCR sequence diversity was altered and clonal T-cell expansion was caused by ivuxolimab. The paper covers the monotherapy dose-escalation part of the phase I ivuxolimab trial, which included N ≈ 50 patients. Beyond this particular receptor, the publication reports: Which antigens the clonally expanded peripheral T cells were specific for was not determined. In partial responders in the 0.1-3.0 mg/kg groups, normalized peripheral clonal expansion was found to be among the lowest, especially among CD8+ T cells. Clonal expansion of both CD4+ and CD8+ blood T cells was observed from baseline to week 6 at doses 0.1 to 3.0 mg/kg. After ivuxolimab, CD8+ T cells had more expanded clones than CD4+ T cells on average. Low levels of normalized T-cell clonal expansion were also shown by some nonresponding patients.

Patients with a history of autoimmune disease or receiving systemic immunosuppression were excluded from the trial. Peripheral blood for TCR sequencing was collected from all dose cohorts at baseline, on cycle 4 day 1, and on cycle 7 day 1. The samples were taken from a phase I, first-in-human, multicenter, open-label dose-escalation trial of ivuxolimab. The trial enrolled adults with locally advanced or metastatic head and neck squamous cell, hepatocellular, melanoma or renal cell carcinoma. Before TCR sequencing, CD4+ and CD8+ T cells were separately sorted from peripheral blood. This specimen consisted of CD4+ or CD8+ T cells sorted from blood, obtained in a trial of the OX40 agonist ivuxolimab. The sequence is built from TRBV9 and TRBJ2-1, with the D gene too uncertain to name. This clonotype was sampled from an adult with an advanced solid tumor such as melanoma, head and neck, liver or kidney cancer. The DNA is TGTGCCAGCAGCGTTCCGGGCTCCTACAATGAGCAGTTCTTC. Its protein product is CASSVPGSYNEQFF.